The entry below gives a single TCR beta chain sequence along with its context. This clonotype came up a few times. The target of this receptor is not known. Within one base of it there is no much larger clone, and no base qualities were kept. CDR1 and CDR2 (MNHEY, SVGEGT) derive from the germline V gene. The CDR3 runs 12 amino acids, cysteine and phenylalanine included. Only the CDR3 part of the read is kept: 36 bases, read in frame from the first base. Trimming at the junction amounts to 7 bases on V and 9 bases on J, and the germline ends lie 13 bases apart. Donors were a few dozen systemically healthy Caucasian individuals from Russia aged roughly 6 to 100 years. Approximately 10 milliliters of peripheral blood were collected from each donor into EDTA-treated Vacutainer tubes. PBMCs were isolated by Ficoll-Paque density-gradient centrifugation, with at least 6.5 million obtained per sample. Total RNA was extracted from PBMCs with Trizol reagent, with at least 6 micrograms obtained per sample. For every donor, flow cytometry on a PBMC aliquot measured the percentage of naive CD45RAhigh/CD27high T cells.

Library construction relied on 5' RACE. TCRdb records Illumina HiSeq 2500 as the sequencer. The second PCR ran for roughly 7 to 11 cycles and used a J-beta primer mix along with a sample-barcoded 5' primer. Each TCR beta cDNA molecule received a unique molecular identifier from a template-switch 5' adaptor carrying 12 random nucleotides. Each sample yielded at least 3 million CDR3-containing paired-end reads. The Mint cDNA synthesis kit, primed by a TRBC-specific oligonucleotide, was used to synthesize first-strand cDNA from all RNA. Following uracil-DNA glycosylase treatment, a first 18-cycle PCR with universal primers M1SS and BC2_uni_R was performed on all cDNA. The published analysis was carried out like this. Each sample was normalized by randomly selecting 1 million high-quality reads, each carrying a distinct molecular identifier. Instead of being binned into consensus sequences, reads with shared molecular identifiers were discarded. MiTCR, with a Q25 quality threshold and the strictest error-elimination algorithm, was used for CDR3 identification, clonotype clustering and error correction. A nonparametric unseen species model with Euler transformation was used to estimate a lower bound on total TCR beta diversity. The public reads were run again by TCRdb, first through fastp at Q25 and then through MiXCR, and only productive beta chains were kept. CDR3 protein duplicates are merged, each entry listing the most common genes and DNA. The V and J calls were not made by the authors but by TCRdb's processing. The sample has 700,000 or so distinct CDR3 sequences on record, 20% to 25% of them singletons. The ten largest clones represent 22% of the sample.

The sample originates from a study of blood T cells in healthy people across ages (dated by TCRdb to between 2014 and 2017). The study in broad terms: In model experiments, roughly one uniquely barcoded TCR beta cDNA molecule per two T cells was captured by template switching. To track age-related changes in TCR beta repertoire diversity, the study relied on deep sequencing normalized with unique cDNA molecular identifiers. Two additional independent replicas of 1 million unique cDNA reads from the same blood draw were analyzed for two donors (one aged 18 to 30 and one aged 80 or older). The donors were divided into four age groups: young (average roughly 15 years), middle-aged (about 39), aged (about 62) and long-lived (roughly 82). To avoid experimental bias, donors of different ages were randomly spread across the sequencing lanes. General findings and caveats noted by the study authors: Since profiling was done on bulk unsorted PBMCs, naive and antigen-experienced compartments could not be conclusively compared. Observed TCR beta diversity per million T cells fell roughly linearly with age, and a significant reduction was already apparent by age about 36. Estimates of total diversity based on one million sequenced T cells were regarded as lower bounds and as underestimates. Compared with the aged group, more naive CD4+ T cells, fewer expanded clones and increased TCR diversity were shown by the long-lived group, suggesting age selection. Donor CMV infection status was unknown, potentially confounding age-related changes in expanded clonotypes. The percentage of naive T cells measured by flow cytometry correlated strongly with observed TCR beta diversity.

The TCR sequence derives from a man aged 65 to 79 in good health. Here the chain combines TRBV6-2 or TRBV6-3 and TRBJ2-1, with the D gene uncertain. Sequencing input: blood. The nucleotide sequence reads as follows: TGTGCCAGCACCAATTCCCCTACTGAGCAGTTCTTC. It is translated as CASTNSPTEQFF.